Listed here are 21 T cell receptor beta chains from one sample, sequenced in a study of graft-versus-host responses after intestinal transplantation. The method was immunoSEQ multiplex PCR; TCRdb's version includes in-frame clones alone and lacks a portion of them. Here the sample spans approximately 100,000 clones, roughly 82% being singletons. The starting material was PBMCs, obtained 255 days after intestinal transplant. These receptors were obtained from a human patient who received an intestinal transplant, so some T cells may come from the graft donor.

The V and J genes are TRBV27 and TRBJ2-2; no definite D call. Trimming shortened V by 5 bases and J by 1 base, and 8 bases separated the two germline ends. CDR1 is MNHEY and CDR2 is SMNVEV in the germline V gene (reference sequence). This CDR3 has 14 residues. The CDR3 coding sequence is TGTGCCAGCAGTGCGAATTTGAACACCGGGGAGCTGTTTTTT. Encoded protein: CASSANLNTGELFF.

This rearrangement joins TRBV28 to TRBJ2-7, with a tentative D call TRBD2 (6 bases). The V gene lost 3 bases and the J gene lost 4 bases, with 16 bases spanning the gap. Germline V gives CDR1 MDHEN, CDR2 SYDVKM. The CDR3 has 15 residues. The DNA of the CDR3 is TGTGCCAGCAGTTTCGGCTCCGGGGGTGGGTACGAGCAGTACTTC. Protein product: CASSFGSGGGYEQYF.

The CDR3 is CAISESLGGYQPQHF. The CDR3 coding sequence is TGTGCCATCAGTGAGTCACTTGGGGGCTACCAGCCCCAGCATTTT. The chain uses TRBV10-3 and TRBJ1-5; possible D gene TRBD1, 6 bases. Germline V gives CDR1 ENHRY, CDR2 SYGVKD. Deletions cut 0 bases from V and 7 bases from J, with 13 bases between. This CDR3 spans 15 amino acids.

This chain uses TRBV30 with TRBJ1-2; possible D gene TRBD1, 5 bases. CDR1 GTSNPN and CDR2 SVGIG come from the germline V gene (reference sequence). V lost 3 bases and J lost 7, with 12 bases in between. This CDR3 has 12 residues. CDR3 residues: CAWSHPGSGYTF. As DNA, the CDR3 is TGTGCCTGGAGCCACCCAGGGTCTGGCTACACCTTC.

The chain is built from TRBV5-1 and TRBJ1-1; no reliable D call. The germline CDR1 and CDR2 sequences are SGHRS and YFSETQ. Trimming removed 0 bases at V and 4 bases at J, with 7 bases between. This CDR3 is built from 13 residues. The CDR3 sequence is CASSLVQGTEAFF. The CDR3, as DNA: TGCGCCAGCAGCTTGGTACAAGGCACTGAAGCTTTCTTT. The full variable domain, with the rest looked up from reference TRBV5-1 and TRBJ1-1, is KAGVTQTPRYLIKTRGQQVTLSCSPISGHRSVSWYQQTPGQGLQFLFEYFSETQRNKGNFPGRFSGRQFSNSRSEMNVSTLELGDSALYLCASSLVQGTEAFFGQGTRLTVV.

This chain uses TRBV27 with TRBJ2-2, with 9 bases lining up with TRBD2. Looked up from germline, CDR1 is MNHEY and CDR2 is SMNVEV (reference sequence). This CDR3 contains 16 residues. Losses at the gene ends were 1 base for V and 7 bases for J; bases not matched to a gene: 7. The CDR3 coding sequence is TGTGCCAGCAGTTTATTCCTAGCGGGGAGTTACGGGGAGCTGTTTTTT. Protein sequence: CASSLFLAGSYGELFF.

The chain has TRBV5-6 and TRBJ2-7; D is possibly TRBD1 or TRBD2 (6 bases each). Germline V gene lookup returns CDR1 SGHDT and CDR2 YYEEEE. V was cut by 7 bases and J by 4 bases, with 18 bases left in between. CDR3 length equals 14 residues. The CDR3 nucleotides read TGTGCCAGCGCTTACGGGGGCAGGGATTACGAGCAGTACTTC. Translated, it gives CASAYGGRDYEQYF.

The chain carries TRBV25-1 and TRBJ2-1; tentatively, D is TRBD1 or TRBD2 (7 bases each). The CDR3 totals 16 residues. Germline assignment: CDR1 MGHDK and CDR2 SYGVNS. V lost 5 bases to trimming and J lost 7 bases, with 21 bases between them. The CDR3, as DNA: TGTGCCAGCAGTCAAGAGCAAGGGAGGGGGCCTAATGAGCAGTTCTTC. This gives the protein CASSQEQGRGPNEQFF.

The genes are TRBV6-6 and TRBJ2-5, with 9 bases identical to TRBD2. V trimming: 6 bases; J trimming: 5 bases; junction bases outside the gene matches: 10. Germline CDR1 and CDR2: MNHNY and SVGAGI (reference sequence). The CDR3 has 15 residues. The CDR3 protein is CASSDKRGAGETQYF. The CDR3 DNA is TGTGCCAGCAGCGACAAGCGGGGGGCCGGGGAGACCCAGTACTTC.

The rearrangement joins TRBV11-2 to TRBJ2-5; 11 nucleotides line up with TRBD1. The V gene end was trimmed by 1 base and the J gene end by 1 base; junction bases not matched to a gene: 2. The V gene's germline CDR1 is SGHAT and CDR2 FQNNGV. The CDR3 has 16 amino acids. The CDR3 DNA is TGTGCCAGCAGCTTAGGGACAGGGGGCATCCAAGAGACCCAGTACTTC. Protein: CASSLGTGGIQETQYF.

CDR3 in DNA: TGTGCCAGCAGTGACGGAGAACCTATGAACACTGAAGCTTTCTTT. This gives the protein CASSDGEPMNTEAFF. The J gene is TRBJ1-1, the V gene TRBV25-1; D is unresolved. V gave up 3 bases and J gave up 0 bases, with 11 bases separating them. The CDR3 totals 15 residues. The germline CDR1 and CDR2 sequences are MGHDK and SYGVNS.

This chain joins TRBV6-1 and TRBJ1-2; unclear D gene. Germline V gene data show CDR1 as MNHNS and CDR2 as SASEGT. This CDR3 is built from 15 residues. V lost 4 bases, J lost 1 base, and 13 bases lay in between. The CDR3 DNA reads TGTGCCAGCAGTGGAGAGACAAGTTATAACTATGGCTACACCTTC. It is translated as CASSGETSYNYGYTF.

The chain links TRBV18 to TRBJ1-6; TRBD1 might be the D (5 bases). CDR1 is KGHSH and CDR2 is LQKENI in the germline V gene. This CDR3 is built from 14 residues. V shed 4 bases and J shed 7 bases, with 11 bases lying between them. The CDR3: CASSHFPGNSPLHF. In DNA form, the CDR3 reads TGTGCCAGCTCACATTTTCCAGGGAATTCACCCCTCCACTTT.

The chain has TRBV5-6 and TRBJ1-3; D may be TRBD1 (5 bases). CDR3 length: 14 amino acids. The ends were cut back, 5 bases at V and 2 bases at J, with 11 bases in the middle. Germline V CDR1 and CDR2: SGHDT, YYEEEE. CDR3 protein: CASSFGTAGNTIYF. The CDR3 nucleotides are TGTGCCAGCAGTTTCGGGACGGCTGGAAACACCATATATTTT.

The chain couples TRBV4-1 to TRBJ2-3; D not resolved. V was clipped by 4 bases and J by 7 bases, with 9 bases between them. Germline values: CDR1 MGHRA, CDR2 YSYEKL. The CDR3 length is 12 residues. As DNA, the CDR3 is TGCGCCAGCAGCCCCGACTCCCATACGCAGTATTTT. Its translation is CASSPDSHTQYF.

This sequence joins TRBV6-5 and TRBJ1-1, with 8 bases fitting TRBD1. V trimming: 5 bases; J trimming: 8 bases; junction bases outside the gene matches: 7. This CDR3 is 13 amino acids long. CDR1 is MNHEY and CDR2 is SVGAGI in the germline V gene. The CDR3 coding sequence is TGTGCCAGCAGTCCCCAGGGGGCTTCAGAAGCTTTCTTT. This encodes CASSPQGASEAFF.

This rearrangement joins TRBV7-6 to TRBJ2-1, with 7 bases fitting TRBD2. Germline-derived CDR1 and CDR2 are SGHVS and FNYEAQ. This CDR3 region has 12 residues. V lost 8 bases, J lost 7 bases, and 5 bases stayed unmatched. The CDR3 protein is CASGEGTNEQFF. In nucleotides, the CDR3 is TGTGCCAGCGGGGAGGGCACGAATGAGCAGTTCTTC.

This clone was counted only a few times. This chain links TRBV5-6 with TRBJ2-7, with 7 bases identical to TRBD1. Germline CDR1 reads SGHDT; CDR2 reads YYEEEE. Trimming took 4 bases from V and 7 from J; bases not matched to a gene: 11. The CDR3 sequence is 14 residues long. The CDR3 sequence: CASSRLGQVWEQYV. The DNA for the CDR3 is TGTGCCAGCAGCAGGCTAGGACAGGTTTGGGAGCAGTACGTC.

The chain recombines TRBV28 with TRBJ2-7, with a possible D match to TRBD1 (6 bases). CDR1 and CDR2 from the germline V gene are MDHEN and SYDVKM. The CDR3 has 14 residues. V shed 7 bases and J shed 4 bases, with 17 bases lying between them. The CDR3 nucleotides are TGTGCCAGCACCGAAACCGGGACACATTACGAGCAGTACTTC. Amino acids: CASTETGTHYEQYF.

This chain links TRBV19 with TRBJ1-1; maybe TRBD1 (6 bases). V was trimmed by 4 bases and J by 11 bases, leaving 11 bases between them. Germline CDR1 reads LNHDA; CDR2 reads SQIVND (reference sequence). The CDR3 totals 11 residues. The CDR3 coding sequence is TGTGCCAGTAGTACAGGACAGAGTGCTTTCTTT. Translating gives CASSTGQSAFF.

This clone was seen a handful of times. The chain employs TRBV6-4 and TRBJ2-3; TRBD2 aligns across 8 bases. CDR1 is MRHNA, CDR2 SNTAGT, per germline. V was pared by 3 bases and J by 2 bases, with 4 bases of the junction left unmatched. This CDR3 is 15 amino acids long. In DNA form, the CDR3 reads TGTGCCAGCAGTGAAGCGGGGGAGTCCACAGATACGCAGTATTTT. This codes for CASSEAGESTDTQYF.